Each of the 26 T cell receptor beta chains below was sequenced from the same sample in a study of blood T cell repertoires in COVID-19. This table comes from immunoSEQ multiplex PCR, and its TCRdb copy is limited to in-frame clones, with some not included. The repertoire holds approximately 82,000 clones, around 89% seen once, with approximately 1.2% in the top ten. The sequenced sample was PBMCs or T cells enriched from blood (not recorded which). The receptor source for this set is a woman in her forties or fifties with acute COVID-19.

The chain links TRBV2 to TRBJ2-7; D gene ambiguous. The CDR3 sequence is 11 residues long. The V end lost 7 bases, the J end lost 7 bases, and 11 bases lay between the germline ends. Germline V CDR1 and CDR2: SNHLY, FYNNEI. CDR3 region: CASIYHAEQYF. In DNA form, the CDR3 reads TGTGCCAGCATCTACCACGCTGAGCAGTACTTC.

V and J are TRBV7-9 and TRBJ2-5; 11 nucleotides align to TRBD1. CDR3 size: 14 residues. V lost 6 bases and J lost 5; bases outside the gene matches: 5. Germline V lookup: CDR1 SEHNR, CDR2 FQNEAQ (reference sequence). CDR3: CASSRTGGRETQYF. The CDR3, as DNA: TGTGCCAGCAGTCGGACAGGGGGCAGGGAGACCCAGTACTTC.

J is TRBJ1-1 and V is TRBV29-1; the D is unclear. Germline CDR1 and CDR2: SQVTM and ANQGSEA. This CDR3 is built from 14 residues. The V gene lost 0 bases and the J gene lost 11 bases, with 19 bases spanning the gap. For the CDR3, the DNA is TGCAGCGTTGAAGATCCGATTCTGCATTATGAGGCTTTCTTT. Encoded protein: CSVEDPILHYEAFF.

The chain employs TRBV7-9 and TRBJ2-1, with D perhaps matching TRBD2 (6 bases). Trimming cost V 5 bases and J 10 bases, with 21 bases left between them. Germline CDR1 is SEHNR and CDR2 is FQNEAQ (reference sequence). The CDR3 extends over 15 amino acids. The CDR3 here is CASSPLGGSGTEQFF. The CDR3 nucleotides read TGTGCCAGCAGCCCCCTGGGGGGTAGCGGCACAGAGCAGTTCTTC.

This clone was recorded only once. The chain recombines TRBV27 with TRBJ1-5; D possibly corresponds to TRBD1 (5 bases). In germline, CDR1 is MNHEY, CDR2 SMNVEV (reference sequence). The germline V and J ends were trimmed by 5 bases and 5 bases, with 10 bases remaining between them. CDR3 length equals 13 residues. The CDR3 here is CASSNQGDQPQHF. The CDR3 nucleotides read TGTGCCAGCAGTAACCAAGGGGATCAGCCCCAGCATTTT.

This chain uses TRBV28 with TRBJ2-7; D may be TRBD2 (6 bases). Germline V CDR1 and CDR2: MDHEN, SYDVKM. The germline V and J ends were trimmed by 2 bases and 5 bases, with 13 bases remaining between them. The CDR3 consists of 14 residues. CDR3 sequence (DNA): TGTGCCAGCAGTTTAGCGGGAAGAGGAAACGAGCAGTACTTC. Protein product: CASSLAGRGNEQYF. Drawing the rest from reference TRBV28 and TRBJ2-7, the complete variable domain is DVKVTQSSRYLVKRTGEKVFLECVQDMDHENMFWYRQDPGLGLRLIYFSYDVKMKEKGDIPEGYSVSREKKERFSLILESASTNQTSMYLCASSLAGRGNEQYFGPGTRLTVT.

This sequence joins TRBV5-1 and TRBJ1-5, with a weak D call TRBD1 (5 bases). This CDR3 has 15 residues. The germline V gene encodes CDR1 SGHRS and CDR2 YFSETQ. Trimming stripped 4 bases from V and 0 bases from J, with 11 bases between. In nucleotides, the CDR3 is TGCGCCAGCAGCCCTGCTACAGGTAGCAATCAGCCCCAGCATTTT. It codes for CASSPATGSNQPQHF.

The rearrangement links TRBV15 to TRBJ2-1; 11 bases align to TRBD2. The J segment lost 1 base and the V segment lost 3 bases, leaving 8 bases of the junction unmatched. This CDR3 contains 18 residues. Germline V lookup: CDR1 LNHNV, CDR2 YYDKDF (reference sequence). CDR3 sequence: CATSSGLAGGGSYNEQFF. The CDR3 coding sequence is TGTGCCACCAGCAGTGGGCTAGCGGGAGGAGGTTCCTACAATGAGCAGTTCTTC.

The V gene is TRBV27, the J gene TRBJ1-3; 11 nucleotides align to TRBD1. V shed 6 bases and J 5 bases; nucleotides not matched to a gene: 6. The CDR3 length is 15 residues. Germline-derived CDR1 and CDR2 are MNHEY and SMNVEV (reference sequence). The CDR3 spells CASRGGQGARNTIYF. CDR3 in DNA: TGTGCCAGCAGGGGTGGACAGGGGGCTAGAAACACCATATATTTT.

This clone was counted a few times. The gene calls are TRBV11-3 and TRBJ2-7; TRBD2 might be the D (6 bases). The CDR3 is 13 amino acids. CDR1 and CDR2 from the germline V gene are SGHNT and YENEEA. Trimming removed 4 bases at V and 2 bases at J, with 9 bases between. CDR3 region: CASSSRTTYEQYF. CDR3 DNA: TGTGCCAGCAGCTCTAGGACTACCTACGAGCAGTACTTC.

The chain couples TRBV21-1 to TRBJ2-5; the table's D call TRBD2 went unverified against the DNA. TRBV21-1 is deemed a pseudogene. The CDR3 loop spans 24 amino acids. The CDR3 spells CASSKSRPGTSGHHTGVYQETQYF. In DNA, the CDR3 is TGTGCCAGCAGCAAATCACGCCCCGGGACTAGCGGGCACCACACGGGGGTATACCAAGAGACCCAGTACTTC.

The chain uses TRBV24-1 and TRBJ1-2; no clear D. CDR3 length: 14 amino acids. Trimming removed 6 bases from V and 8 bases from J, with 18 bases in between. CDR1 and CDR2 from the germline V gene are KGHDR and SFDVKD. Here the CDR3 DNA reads TGTGCCACCAGTCCAGGAGAGAAAGCGGTCGGCTACACCTTC. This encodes CATSPGEKAVGYTF.

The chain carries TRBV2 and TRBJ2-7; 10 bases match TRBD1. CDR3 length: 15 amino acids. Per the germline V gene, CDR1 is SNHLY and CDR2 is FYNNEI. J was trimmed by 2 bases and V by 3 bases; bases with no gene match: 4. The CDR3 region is CASSDWDRGAYEQYF. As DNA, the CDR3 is TGTGCCAGCAGTGATTGGGACAGGGGTGCCTACGAGCAGTACTTC.

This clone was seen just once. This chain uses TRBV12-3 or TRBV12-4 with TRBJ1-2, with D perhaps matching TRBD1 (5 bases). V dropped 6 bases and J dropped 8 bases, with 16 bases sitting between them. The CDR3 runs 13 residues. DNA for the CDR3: TGTGCCAGCAGCCCAGGGCCCCCTCTCGGCTACACCTTC. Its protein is CASSPGPPLGYTF.

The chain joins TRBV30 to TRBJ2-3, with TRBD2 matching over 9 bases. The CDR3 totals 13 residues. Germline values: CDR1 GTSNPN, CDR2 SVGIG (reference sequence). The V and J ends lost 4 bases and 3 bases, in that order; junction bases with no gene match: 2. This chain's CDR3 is CAWTSGVTDTQYF. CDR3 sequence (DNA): TGTGCCTGGACTAGCGGGGTTACAGATACGCAGTATTTT.

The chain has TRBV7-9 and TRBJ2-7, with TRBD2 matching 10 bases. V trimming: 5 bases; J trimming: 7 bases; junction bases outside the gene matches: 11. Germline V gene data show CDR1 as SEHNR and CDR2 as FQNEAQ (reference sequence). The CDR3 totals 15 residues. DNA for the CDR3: TGTGCCAGCAGCCAACTAGCGGGACGCCCCTGGGAGCAGTACTTC. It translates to CASSQLAGRPWEQYF.

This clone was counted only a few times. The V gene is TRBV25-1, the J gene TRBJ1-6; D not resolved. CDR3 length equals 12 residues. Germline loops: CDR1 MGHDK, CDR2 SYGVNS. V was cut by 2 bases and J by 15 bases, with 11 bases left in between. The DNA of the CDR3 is TGTGCCAGCAGTGAAATCCCGGGGTTCCTCCACTTT. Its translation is CASSEIPGFLHF.

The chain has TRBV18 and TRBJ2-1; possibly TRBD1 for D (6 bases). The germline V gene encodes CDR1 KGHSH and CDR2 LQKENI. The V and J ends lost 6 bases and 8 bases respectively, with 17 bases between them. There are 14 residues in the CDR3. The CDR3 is CASSAGAGVDEQFF. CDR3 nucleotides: TGTGCCAGCTCCGCAGGGGCCGGGGTGGATGAGCAGTTCTTC.

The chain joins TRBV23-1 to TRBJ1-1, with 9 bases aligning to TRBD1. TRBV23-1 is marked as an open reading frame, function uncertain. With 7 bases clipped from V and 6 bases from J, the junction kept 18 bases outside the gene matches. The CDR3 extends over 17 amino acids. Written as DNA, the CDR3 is TGCGCCAGCAATCCAACGGACAGGGGTGGACCTGCCCCTGAAGCTTTCTTT. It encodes CASNPTDRGGPAPEAFF.

The DNA of the CDR3 is TGTGCCAGCAGTTCCCCCCGGGACACGGAGACCCAGTACTTC. It encodes CASSSPRDTETQYF. This chain connects TRBV6-6 to TRBJ2-5, with D perhaps TRBD1 (6 bases). The germline CDR1 and CDR2 sequences are MNHNY and SVGAGI (reference sequence). The ends were cut back, 4 bases at V and 5 bases at J, with 14 bases in the middle. This CDR3 contains 14 residues.

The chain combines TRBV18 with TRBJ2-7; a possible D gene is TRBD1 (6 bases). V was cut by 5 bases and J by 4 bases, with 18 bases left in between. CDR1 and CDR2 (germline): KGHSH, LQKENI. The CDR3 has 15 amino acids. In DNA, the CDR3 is TGTGCCAGCTCAGCGTCAGGGGCAAATTTGTACGAGCAGTACTTC. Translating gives CASSASGANLYEQYF.

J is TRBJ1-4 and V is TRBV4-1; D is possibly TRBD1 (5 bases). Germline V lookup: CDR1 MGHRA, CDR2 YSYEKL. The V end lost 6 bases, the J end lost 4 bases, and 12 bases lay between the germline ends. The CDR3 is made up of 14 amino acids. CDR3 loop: CASRHTGGNEKLFF. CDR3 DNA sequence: TGCGCCAGCAGGCACACAGGCGGTAATGAAAAACTGTTTTTT.

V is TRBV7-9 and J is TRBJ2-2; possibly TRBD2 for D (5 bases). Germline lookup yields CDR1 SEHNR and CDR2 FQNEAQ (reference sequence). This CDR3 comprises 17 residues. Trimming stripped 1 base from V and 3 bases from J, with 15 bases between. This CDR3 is CASSLGYSGIDTGELFF. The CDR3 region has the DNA TGTGCCAGCAGCTTAGGATATTCGGGGATCGACACCGGGGAGCTGTTTTTT.

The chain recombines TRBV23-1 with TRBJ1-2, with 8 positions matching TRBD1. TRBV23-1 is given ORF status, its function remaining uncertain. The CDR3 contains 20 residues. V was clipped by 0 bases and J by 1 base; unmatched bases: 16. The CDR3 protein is CASSQSFSQDRVGGNYGYTF. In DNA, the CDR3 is TGCGCCAGCAGTCAATCTTTTTCCCAGGACAGGGTCGGGGGTAACTATGGCTACACCTTC.

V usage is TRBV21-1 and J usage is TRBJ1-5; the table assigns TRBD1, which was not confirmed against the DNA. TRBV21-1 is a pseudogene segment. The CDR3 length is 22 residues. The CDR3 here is CASSKIGNSADSRSTSNQPQHF. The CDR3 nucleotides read TGTGCCAGCAGCAAAATCGGTAATTCCGCGGACAGCCGAAGTACTAGCAATCAGCCCCAGCATTTT.

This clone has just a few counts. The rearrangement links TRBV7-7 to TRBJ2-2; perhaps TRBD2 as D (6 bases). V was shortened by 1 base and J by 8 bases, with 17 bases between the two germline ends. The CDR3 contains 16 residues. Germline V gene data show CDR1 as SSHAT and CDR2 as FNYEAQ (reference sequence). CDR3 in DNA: TGTGCCAGCAGCTTAGTGACTAGTCTCGGTGGTGGGGAGCTGTTTTTT. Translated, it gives CASSLVTSLGGGELFF. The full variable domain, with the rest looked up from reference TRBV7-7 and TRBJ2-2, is GAGVSQSPRYKVTKRGQDVTLRCDPISSHATLYWYQQALGQGPEFLTYFNYEAQPDKSGLPSDRFSAERPEGSISTLTIQRTEQRDSAMYRCASSLVTSLGGGELFFGEGSRLTVL.